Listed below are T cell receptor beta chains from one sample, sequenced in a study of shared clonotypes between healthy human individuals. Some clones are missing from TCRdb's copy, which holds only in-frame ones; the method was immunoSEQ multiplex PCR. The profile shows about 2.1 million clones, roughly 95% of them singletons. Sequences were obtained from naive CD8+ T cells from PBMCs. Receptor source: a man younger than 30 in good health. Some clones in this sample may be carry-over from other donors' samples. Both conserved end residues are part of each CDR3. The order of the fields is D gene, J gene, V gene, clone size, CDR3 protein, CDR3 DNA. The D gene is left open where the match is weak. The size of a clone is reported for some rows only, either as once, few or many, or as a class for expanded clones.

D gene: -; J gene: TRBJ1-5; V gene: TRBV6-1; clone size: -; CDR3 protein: CASSEDQPQHF; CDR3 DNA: TGTGCCAGCAGTGAAGATCAGCCCCAGCATTTT
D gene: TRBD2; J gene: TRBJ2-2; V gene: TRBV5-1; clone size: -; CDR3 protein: CASSLVGGRNTGELFF; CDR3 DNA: TGCGCCAGCAGCTTGGTTGGCGGGAGAAACACCGGGGAGCTGTTTTTT
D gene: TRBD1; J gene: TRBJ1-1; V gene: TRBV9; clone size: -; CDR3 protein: CASSVETGVGTEAFF; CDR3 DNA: TGTGCCAGCAGCGTAGAGACAGGGGTCGGCACTGAAGCTTTCTTT
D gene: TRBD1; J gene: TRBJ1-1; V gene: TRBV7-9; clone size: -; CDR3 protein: CASSVGQGNTEAFF; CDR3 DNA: TGTGCCAGCAGCGTCGGACAGGGGAACACTGAAGCTTTCTTT
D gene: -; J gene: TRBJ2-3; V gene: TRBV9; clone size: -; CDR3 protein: CASSPRQTYTDTQYF; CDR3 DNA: TGTGCCAGCAGCCCACGACAGACCTACACAGATACGCAGTATTTT
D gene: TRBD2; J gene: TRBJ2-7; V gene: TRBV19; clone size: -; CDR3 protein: CASTVRASGRHEQYF; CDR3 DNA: TGTGCCAGTACCGTACGGGCGAGCGGGAGGCACGAGCAGTACTTC
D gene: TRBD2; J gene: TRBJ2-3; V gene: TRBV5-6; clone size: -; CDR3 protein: CASASGILGTDTQYF; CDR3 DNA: TGTGCCAGCGCAAGCGGGATTCTTGGCACAGATACGCAGTATTTT
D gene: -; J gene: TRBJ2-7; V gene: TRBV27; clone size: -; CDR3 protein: CASRLRASYEQYF; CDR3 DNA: TGTGCCAGCAGGTTGAGGGCCTCCTACGAGCAGTACTTC
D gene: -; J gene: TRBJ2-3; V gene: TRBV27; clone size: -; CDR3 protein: CASSLRATTDTQYF; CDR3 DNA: TGTGCCAGCAGCCTTAGGGCCACCACAGATACGCAGTATTTT
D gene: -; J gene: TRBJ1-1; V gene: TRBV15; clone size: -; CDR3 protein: CATSRGPGGIDTEAFF; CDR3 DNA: TGTGCCACCAGCAGAGGACCAGGAGGAATCGACACTGAAGCTTTCTTT
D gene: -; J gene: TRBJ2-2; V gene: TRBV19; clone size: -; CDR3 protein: CASSIDGEELFF; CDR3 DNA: TGTGCCAGTAGTATCGACGGGGAGGAGCTGTTTTTT
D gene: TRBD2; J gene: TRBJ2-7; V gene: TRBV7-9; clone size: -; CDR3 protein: CASSLGGTSGRRGRGEQYF; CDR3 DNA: TGTGCCAGCAGCTTAGGCGGGACTAGCGGGAGAAGGGGGCGTGGCGAGCAGTACTTC
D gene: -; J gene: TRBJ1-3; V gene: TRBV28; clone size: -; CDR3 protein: CASSFSLGAEYSGNTIYF; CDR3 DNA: TGTGCCAGCAGTTTCTCTCTCGGGGCGGAATACTCTGGAAACACCATATATTTT
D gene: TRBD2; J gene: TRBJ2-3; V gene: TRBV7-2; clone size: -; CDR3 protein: CASSPRTSVYTDTQYF; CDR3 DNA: TGTGCCAGCAGCCCCAGGACTAGCGTGTATACAGATACGCAGTATTTT
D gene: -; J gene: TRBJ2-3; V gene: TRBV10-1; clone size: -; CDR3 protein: CASSGGYGSDRTDTQYF; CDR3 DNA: TGCGCCAGCAGTGGGGGATACGGGAGCGATCGCACAGATACGCAGTATTTT
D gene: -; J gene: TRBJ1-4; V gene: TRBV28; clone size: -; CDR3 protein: CASSWIREGRVANEKLFF; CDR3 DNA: TGTGCCAGCAGTTGGATCCGGGAGGGACGCGTGGCTAATGAAAAACTGTTTTTT
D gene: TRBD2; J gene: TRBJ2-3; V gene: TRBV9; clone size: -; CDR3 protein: CASSVEASGISDTQYF; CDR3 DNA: TGTGCCAGCAGCGTAGAGGCTAGCGGGATATCTGATACGCAGTATTTT
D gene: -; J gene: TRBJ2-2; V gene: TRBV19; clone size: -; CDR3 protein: CASSMVNTGELFF; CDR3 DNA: TGTGCCAGTAGTATGGTAAACACCGGGGAGCTGTTTTTT
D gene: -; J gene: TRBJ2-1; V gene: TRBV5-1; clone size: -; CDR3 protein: CASSLEPLGLMGAYNEQFF; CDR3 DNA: TGCGCCAGCAGCTTGGAACCCCTGGGCCTCATGGGGGCCTACAATGAGCAGTTCTTC
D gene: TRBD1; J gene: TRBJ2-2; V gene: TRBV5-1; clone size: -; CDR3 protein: CASSLAYTGGNTGELFF; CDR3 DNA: TGCGCCAGCAGCTTGGCCTATACAGGGGGCAACACCGGGGAGCTGTTTTTT
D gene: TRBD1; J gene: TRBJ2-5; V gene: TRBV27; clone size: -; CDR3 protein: CARDPRGLQGAGQETQYF; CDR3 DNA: TGTGCCAGGGACCCGAGGGGCCTACAGGGGGCTGGCCAAGAGACCCAGTACTTC
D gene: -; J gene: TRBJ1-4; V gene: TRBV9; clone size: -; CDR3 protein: CASSATDRPTEKLFF; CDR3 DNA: TGTGCCAGCAGCGCCACGGACAGACCTACTGAAAAACTGTTTTTT
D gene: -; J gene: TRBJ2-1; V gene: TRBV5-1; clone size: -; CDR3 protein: CASSVYRALTYNEQFF; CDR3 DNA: TGCGCCAGCAGCGTATACAGGGCTTTAACCTACAATGAGCAGTTCTTC
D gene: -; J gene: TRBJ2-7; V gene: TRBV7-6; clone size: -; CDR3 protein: CASSLDGVEQYF; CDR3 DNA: TGTGCCAGCAGCTTAGACGGGGTCGAGCAGTACTTC
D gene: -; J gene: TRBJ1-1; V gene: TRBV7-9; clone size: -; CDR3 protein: CASSLHGKDTEAFF; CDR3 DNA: TGTGCCAGCAGCTTACATGGTAAGGACACTGAAGCTTTCTTT
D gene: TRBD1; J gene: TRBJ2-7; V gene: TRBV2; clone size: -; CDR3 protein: CASRRTGFEQYF; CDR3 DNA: TGTGCCAGCAGGAGGACAGGGTTCGAGCAGTACTTC
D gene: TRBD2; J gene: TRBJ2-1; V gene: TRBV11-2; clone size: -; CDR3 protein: CASSWGGTPEEQFF; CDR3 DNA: TGTGCCAGCAGCTGGGGGGGGACTCCGGAGGAGCAGTTCTTC
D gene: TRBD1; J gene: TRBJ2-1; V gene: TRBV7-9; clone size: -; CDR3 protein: CASRLGQGKYNEQFF; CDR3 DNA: TGTGCCAGCAGGTTGGGACAGGGAAAATACAATGAGCAGTTCTTC
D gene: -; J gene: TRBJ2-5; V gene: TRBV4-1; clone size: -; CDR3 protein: CASSPGQLQETQYF; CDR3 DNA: TGCGCCAGCAGCCCTGGACAATTACAAGAGACCCAGTACTTC
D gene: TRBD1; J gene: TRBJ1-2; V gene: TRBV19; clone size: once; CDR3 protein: CASSPRAGGRYGYTF; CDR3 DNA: TGTGCCAGTAGTCCTCGGGCAGGGGGCCGGTATGGCTACACCTTC
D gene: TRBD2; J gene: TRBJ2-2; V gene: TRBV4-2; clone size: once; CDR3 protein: CASSLGTSGAANTGELFF; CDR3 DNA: TGTGCCAGCAGCCTCGGGACTAGCGGGGCCGCGAACACCGGGGAGCTGTTTTTT
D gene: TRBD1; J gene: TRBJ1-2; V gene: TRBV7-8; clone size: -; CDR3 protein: CASKGDRYIDGYTF; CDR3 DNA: TGTGCCAGCAAGGGGGACAGGTACATCGATGGCTACACCTTC
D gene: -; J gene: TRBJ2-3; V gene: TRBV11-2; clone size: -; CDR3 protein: CASSARTGATDTQYF; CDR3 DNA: TGTGCCAGCAGCGCACGAACAGGAGCCACAGATACGCAGTATTTT
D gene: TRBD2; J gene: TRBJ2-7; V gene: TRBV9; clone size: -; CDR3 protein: CASSRGGLSTYEQYF; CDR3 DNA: TGTGCCAGCAGCCGGGGGGGACTTAGCACCTACGAGCAGTACTTC
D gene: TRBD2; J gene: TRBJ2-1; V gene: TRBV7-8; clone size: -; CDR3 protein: CASRQGLAGRDEQFF; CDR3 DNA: TGTGCCAGCAGGCAGGGTTTAGCGGGAAGGGATGAGCAGTTCTTC
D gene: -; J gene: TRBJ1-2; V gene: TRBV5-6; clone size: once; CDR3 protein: CASSSFDAGLSYTF; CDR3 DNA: TGTGCCAGCAGCTCATTTGACGCAGGCCTTAGCTACACCTTC
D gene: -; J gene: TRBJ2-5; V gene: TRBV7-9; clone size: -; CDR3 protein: CASSSTSGFGGETQYF; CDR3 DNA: TGTGCCAGCAGCTCTACCTCTGGATTTGGTGGCGAGACCCAGTACTTC
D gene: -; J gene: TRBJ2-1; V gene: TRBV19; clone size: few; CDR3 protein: CASSIRGQQFF; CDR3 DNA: TGTGCCAGTAGTATACGGGGACAGCAGTTCTTC
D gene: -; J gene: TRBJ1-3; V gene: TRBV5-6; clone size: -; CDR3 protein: CASSSSPRPGNTIYF; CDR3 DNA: TGTGCCAGCAGCTCGTCCCCCCGTCCTGGAAACACCATATATTTT
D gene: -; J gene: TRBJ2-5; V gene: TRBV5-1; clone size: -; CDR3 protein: CASSLRGVVGETQYF; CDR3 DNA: TGCGCCAGCAGCTTGAGGGGAGTAGTAGGAGAGACCCAGTACTTC
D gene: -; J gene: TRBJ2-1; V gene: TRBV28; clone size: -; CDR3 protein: CASSPEVNNEQFF; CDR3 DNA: TGTGCCAGCAGTCCCGAGGTCAACAATGAGCAGTTCTTC
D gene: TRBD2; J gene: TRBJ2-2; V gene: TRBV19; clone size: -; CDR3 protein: CASSIGAGGIGELFF; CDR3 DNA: TGTGCCAGTAGTATTGGAGCGGGAGGTATCGGGGAGCTGTTTTTT
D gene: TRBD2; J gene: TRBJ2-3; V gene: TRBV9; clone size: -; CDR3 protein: CASSNRLAGFTDTQYF; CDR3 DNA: TGTGCCAGCAGCAACCGACTAGCGGGATTCACAGATACGCAGTATTTT
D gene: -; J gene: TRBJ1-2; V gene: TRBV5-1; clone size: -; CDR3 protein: CASSLGGENYGYTF; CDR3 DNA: TGCGCCAGCAGCTTGGGAGGGGAAAACTATGGCTACACCTTC